This TCR beta chain was recorded in a study of T cells in Graves' hyperthyroidism and ophthalmopathy. The study's findings and limits: Blood also carried most thyroid clonotypes expanded above 0.001.

J gave up 2 bases and V 5 bases, and 8 bases lay outside the gene matches. This CDR3 spans 17 amino acids. The germline V gene encodes CDR1 KGHDR and CDR2 SFDVKD. Notes on this clonotype: Antigen: not known.

RNA transcripts served as the template for amplifying TCR beta CDR3 regions. First-round RT-PCR with HTBI primers amplified the TCR CDR3 region. TCRdb re-called the multiplex PCR reads through MiXCR, storing one row per CDR3 protein. The table records almost 600,000 distinct CDR3 sequences, 46% of them present only once. Those patients with uncontrolled infection, other autoimmune disease, pregnancy or lactation were excluded. The TCR comes from a woman younger than 35 with Graves' hyperthyroidism. V usage is TRBV24-1 and J usage is TRBJ2-5, with TRBD2 identical over 12 bases. Sequenced: peripheral blood or thyroid tissue (not recorded which). The CDR3 DNA is TGTGCCACCAGTGCGTATCTAGCGGGAGGGCGGCAAGAGACCCAGTACTTC. Encoded protein: CATSAYLAGGRQETQYF.